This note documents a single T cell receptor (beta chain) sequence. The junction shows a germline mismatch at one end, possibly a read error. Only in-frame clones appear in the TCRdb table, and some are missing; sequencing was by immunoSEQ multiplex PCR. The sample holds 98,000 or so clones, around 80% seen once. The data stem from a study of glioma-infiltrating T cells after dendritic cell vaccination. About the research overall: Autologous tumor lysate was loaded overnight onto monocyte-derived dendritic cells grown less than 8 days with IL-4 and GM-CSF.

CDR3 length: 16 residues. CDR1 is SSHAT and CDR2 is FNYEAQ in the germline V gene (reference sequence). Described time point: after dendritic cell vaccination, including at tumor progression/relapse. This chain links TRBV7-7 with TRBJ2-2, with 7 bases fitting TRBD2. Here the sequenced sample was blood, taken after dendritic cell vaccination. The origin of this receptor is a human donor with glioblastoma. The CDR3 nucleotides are TGTGCTAGCAGCTTAGGGCCTAGCGGGAACACCGGGGAGCTGTTTTTT. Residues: CASSLGPSGNTGELFF.